The subject of this entry is one TCR beta chain. This clonotype has a count of ten or more. Its specific antigen is unknown. Base qualities were left out, and no much larger clone turns up one base away. These data are taken from a study of CD8 T cells in ankylosing spondylitis (dated by TCRdb to 2016 to 2017). As for the study more broadly: The study profiled T cell receptor beta repertoires in healthy donors and ankylosing spondylitis patients to find disease-linked TCR variants. The full study cohort comprised about 23 ankylosing spondylitis patients and approximately 100 healthy donors. Peripheral blood was sampled, and synovial fluid was also collected from ankylosing spondylitis patients.

Overall study results and their limits: Some TCR beta motif variants had previously been reported in synovial fluid and blood of reactive arthritis patients, which suggested common disease-initiation mechanisms. The disease-linked clones had a CD8+ phenotype and were found at relatively low frequencies in peripheral blood. A TCR beta motif of 8 or 9 highly homologous amino acid variants appeared characteristic of blood from ankylosing spondylitis patients. According to the report, matched synovial fluid samples from ankylosing spondylitis patients were significantly enriched for the disease-linked clones.

Sequenced on an Illumina HiSeq 2500. Quantitative 5'-RACE with molecular barcodes was used to prepare TCR beta libraries. The authors' analysis ran thus. To identify disease-linked TCR variants, a new computational method was used, one built on a probabilistic model of VDJ rearrangement. The public reads were quality trimmed at Q25 with fastp and then assembled into clones with MiXCR by TCRdb, keeping productive beta chains. CDR3 protein sequences are deduplicated, and each keeps its most common genes and DNA. TCRdb's processing, not the authors' own work, is the source of the V and J calls. The table for this sample lists approximately 100,000 distinct CDR3 sequences; less than 25% of them were counted only once. The ten largest make up approximately 13% of the sample. From the germline V gene, CDR1 is SGHAT and CDR2 is FQNNGV. The CDR3 holds 17 amino acids from the cysteine to the phenylalanine. Only CDR3 DNA is held: 51 bases, read in frame from base 1. At the junction V is shortened by 2 bases and J by 0 bases; bases outside the gene matches: 4.

For each ankylosing spondylitis patient, the synovial fluid sample was matched to a blood sample from that same patient. This clonotype was sampled from a male donor with ankylosing spondylitis. The chain is made from TRBV11-2 and TRBJ2-1; 10 bases in between match TRBD2. The specimen sequenced was synovial fluid, either unsorted or a sorted T cell fraction (not recorded which). This receptor carries the CDR3 CASSLLAGVSSYNEQFF. The bases are TGTGCCAGCAGCTTACTAGCGGGAGTCAGCTCCTACAATGAGCAGTTCTTC.